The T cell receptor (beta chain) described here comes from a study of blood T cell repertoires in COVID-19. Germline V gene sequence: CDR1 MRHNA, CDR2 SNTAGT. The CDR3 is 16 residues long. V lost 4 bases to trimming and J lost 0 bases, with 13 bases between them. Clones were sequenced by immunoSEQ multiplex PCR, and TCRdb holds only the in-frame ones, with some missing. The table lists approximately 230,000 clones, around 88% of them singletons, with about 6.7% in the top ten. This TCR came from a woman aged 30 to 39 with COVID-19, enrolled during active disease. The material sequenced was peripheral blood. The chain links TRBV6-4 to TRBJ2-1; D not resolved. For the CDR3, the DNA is TGTGCCAGCAGTGCCCTACAGAGCAGCTCCTACAATGAGCAGTTCTTC. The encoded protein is CASSALQSSSYNEQFF.